The 18 T cell receptor beta chains reported below all come from one sample, sequenced in a study of CD8 T cells in Susac syndrome. Random hexamers were used to reverse transcribe an amount of about 0.5 to 1 ug RNA. TCRdb reanalysed the immunoSEQ multiplex PCR reads using MiXCR and keeps one entry per CDR3 protein. The sample carries approximately 140,000 distinct CDR3 sequences, 85% to 95% recorded once. The sequenced material came from CD4+ T cells from PBMCs. These receptors were taken from a human donor with multiple sclerosis.

This chain links TRBV7-2 with TRBJ2-7, with D possibly TRBD2 on 6 matching bases. The CDR3 totals 12 residues. Germline values: CDR1 SGHTA, CDR2 FQGNSA. V dropped 3 bases and J dropped 7 bases, with 10 bases sitting between them. CDR3 DNA sequence: TGTGCCAGCAGCTTTGGCGGGGCGGAGCAGTACTTC. Translated, it gives CASSFGGAEQYF. The full variable domain, with the rest looked up from reference TRBV7-2 and TRBJ2-7, is GAGVSQSPSNKVTEKGKDVELRCDPISGHTALYWYRQSLGQGLEFLIYFQGNSAPDKSGLPSDRFSAERTGGSVSTLTIQRTQQEDSAVYLCASSFGGAEQYFGPGTRLTVT.

The chain links TRBV4-3 to TRBJ2-1; maybe TRBD2 (7 bases). Trimming stripped 5 bases from V and 9 bases from J, with 17 bases between. The CDR3 spans 14 residues. CDR1 LGHNA and CDR2 YSLEER come from the germline V gene. The CDR3 sequence is CASSLAAGASEQFF. The CDR3 nucleotides read TGCGCCAGCAGCTTGGCCGCGGGGGCTAGTGAGCAGTTCTTC.

The J gene is TRBJ2-3, the V gene TRBV7-9, with D unclear. The CDR3 totals 14 residues. Germline-derived CDR1 and CDR2 are SEHNR and FQNEAQ (reference sequence). Trimming stripped 4 bases from V and 0 bases from J, with 8 bases between. The CDR3 loop reads CASSSDTSTDTQYF. CDR3 DNA sequence: TGTGCCAGCAGCTCCGATACTAGCACAGATACGCAGTATTTT.

The rearrangement joins TRBV27 to TRBJ2-7, with TRBD2 matching over 14 bases. The junction had 6 bases not matched to a gene; V was cut back by 5 bases and J by 3 bases. The V gene's germline CDR1 is MNHEY and CDR2 SMNVEV (reference sequence). This CDR3 is built from 16 residues. The CDR3 sequence: CASSPSGLAGGYEQYF. The CDR3 DNA reads TGTGCCAGCAGTCCTTCCGGACTAGCGGGGGGCTACGAGCAGTACTTC.

This chain joins TRBV20-1 and TRBJ2-4; D unclear. With 4 bases removed from V and 2 bases from J, the gap between germline ends came to 12 bases. The CDR3 has 14 amino acids. The germline CDR1 and CDR2 sequences are DFQATT and SNEGSKA (reference sequence). The DNA of the CDR3 is TGCAGTGCTACGAGACGTGAACCCAAAAACATTCAGTACTTC. Amino acid sequence: CSATRREPKNIQYF.

This chain uses TRBV2 with TRBJ2-7; D is perhaps TRBD2 (6 bases). This CDR3 region has 15 residues. The germline CDR1 and CDR2 sequences are SNHLY and FYNNEI. V gave up 3 bases and J gave up 7 bases, with 19 bases separating them. DNA of the CDR3: TGTGCCAGCAGTGAGGGTCGCAGGGAGGTGGGGGAGCAGTACTTC. Translated, it gives CASSEGRREVGEQYF.

The V call is TRBV30, the J call TRBJ2-7, with TRBD1 matching over 11 bases. The CDR3 is made up of 11 amino acids. The V gene end was trimmed by 2 bases and the J gene end by 12 bases; junction bases not matched to a gene: 3. Germline V lookup: CDR1 GTSNPN, CDR2 SVGIG (reference sequence). CDR3 in amino acids: CAWSPGTGGYF. The DNA for the CDR3 is TGTGCCTGGAGTCCTGGGACAGGGGGGTACTTC.

The chain couples TRBV21-1 to TRBJ2-6. TRBV21-1 is a pseudogene segment. This CDR3 is built from 15 residues. In DNA form, the CDR3 reads TGTGCCAGCAGCAATTGTGGCATAGCCCATCAATTCCTGACTTTC. Protein: CASSNCGIAHQFLTF.

This chain links TRBV12-5 with TRBJ2-1; D remains unclear. The length of the CDR3 is 14 residues. Germline-derived CDR1 and CDR2 are LGHNT and FRNRAP. V dropped 6 bases and J dropped 9 bases, with 18 bases sitting between them. As DNA, the CDR3 is TGTGCTAGTGGAAGGAATACAGTTTCTGGTGAGCAGTTCTTC. Residues: CASGRNTVSGEQFF.

The rearrangement joins TRBV2 to TRBJ2-7; D not resolved. V gave up 3 bases and J gave up 2 bases, with 11 bases separating them. CDR3 length equals 14 residues. The V gene's germline CDR1 is SNHLY and CDR2 FYNNEI. Here the CDR3 DNA reads TGTGCCAGCAGTGATAAACTGGGAACCTACGAGCAGTACTTC. Translation gives CASSDKLGTYEQYF.

CDR3 residues: CASSSRAGELFF. In DNA, the CDR3 is TGTGCCAGCAGTAGTAGAGCCGGGGAGCTGTTTTTT. V gene TRBV12-3 or TRBV12-4 combines with J gene TRBJ2-2; D is ambiguous. Trimming cost V 5 bases and J 6 bases, with 7 bases left between them. The length of the CDR3 is 12 residues.

The chain couples TRBV2 to TRBJ2-1; 9 positions agree with TRBD2. V dropped 6 bases and J dropped 8; count of bases not matched to a gene: 5. The CDR3 has 13 residues. Per the germline V gene, CDR1 is SNHLY and CDR2 is FYNNEI. The CDR3 is CASSRGLAYEQFF. The CDR3, as DNA: TGTGCCAGCAGCCGAGGACTAGCGTATGAGCAGTTCTTC.

V and J are TRBV3-1 and TRBJ2-3; D is tentatively TRBD1 or TRBD2 (5 bases each). V shed 1 base and J shed 1 base, with 12 bases lying between them. The CDR3 runs to 16 residues. In germline, CDR1 is LGHDT, CDR2 YNNKEL (reference sequence). CDR3 sequence: CASSQAGAGRTDTQYF. The CDR3 nucleotides read TGTGCCAGCAGCCAAGCCGGGGCGGGCCGCACAGATACGCAGTATTTT.

The J gene is TRBJ1-6, the V gene TRBV6-5; possibly TRBD1 for D (5 bases). There are 14 residues in the CDR3. The V and J ends lost 6 bases and 9 bases respectively, with 15 bases between them. Germline V CDR1 and CDR2: MNHEY, SVGAGI. The chain's CDR3 is CASSFRQRSSPLHF. The CDR3 DNA follows: TGTGCCAGCAGCTTCCGACAGCGGAGTTCACCCCTCCACTTT.

This sequence joins TRBV24-1 and TRBJ2-7, with TRBD1 matching over 9 bases. In germline, CDR1 is KGHDR, CDR2 SFDVKD. The CDR3 contains 15 residues. The J segment lost 6 bases and the V segment lost 3 bases, leaving 8 bases of the junction unmatched. Here the CDR3 reads CATSDPGQGPAEQYF. As DNA, the CDR3 is TGTGCCACCAGTGATCCGGGACAGGGACCGGCCGAGCAGTACTTC.

The chain uses TRBV20-1 and TRBJ1-5, with D unresolved. The length of the CDR3 is 17 residues. CDR1 and CDR2 (germline): DFQATT, SNEGSKA (reference sequence). Trimming took 0 bases from V and 0 from J, leaving 15 bases between them. DNA for the CDR3: TGCAGTGCTAGAGATAGGTGGCCGCTTAATAGCAATCAGCCCCAGCATTTT. Encoded protein: CSARDRWPLNSNQPQHF.

The gene calls are TRBV9 and TRBJ2-5; weak D call: TRBD2 (5 bases). The CDR3 has 11 residues. Trimming left V 7 bases short and J 7 bases short, with 11 bases between. Germline CDR1 and CDR2: SGDLS and YYNGEE. This chain's CDR3 is CASGAVGTQYF. In DNA form, the CDR3 reads TGTGCCAGCGGAGCGGTCGGGACCCAGTACTTC.

V gene TRBV18 combines with J gene TRBJ1-2, with 9 bases that match TRBD1. Germline CDR1 is KGHSH and CDR2 is LQKENI. CDR3 length equals 13 residues. Losses at the gene ends were 4 bases for V and 7 bases for J; bases not matched to a gene: 4. The CDR3 DNA reads as TGTGCCAGCTCACGAGGGGACAGGGTTGGCTACACCTTC. Its translation: CASSRGDRVGYTF. Full variable domain (outside the CDR3, taken from reference TRBV18 and TRBJ1-2): NAGVMQNPRHLVRRRGQEARLRCSPMKGHSHVYWYRQLPEEGLKFMVYLQKENIIDESGMPKERFSAEFPKEGPSILRIQQVVRGDSAAYFCASSRGDRVGYTFGSGTRLTVV.